The 27 T cell receptor beta chains below come from one sample, sequenced in a study of T cell responses to AZD1222 COVID-19 vaccine. Profiled with immunoSEQ multiplex PCR; TCRdb holds only in-frame clones, not every one. The table includes roughly 80,000 clones, approximately 90% detected once. Source: peripheral blood, taken on day 0 of MenACWY control vaccination. These receptors originate from an adult in good health.

V usage is TRBV27 and J usage is TRBJ1-2; no clear D. The CDR3 contains 13 residues. V was cut by 4 bases and J by 8 bases, with 14 bases left in between. Germline CDR1 reads MNHEY; CDR2 reads SMNVEV (reference sequence). As DNA, the CDR3 is TGTGCCAGCAGTTCCCCAAAAGGCCGGGGCTACACCTTC. It encodes CASSSPKGRGYTF.

The V call is TRBV5-1, the J call TRBJ1-2; D unresolved. This CDR3 is built from 14 residues. Germline V CDR1 and CDR2: SGHRS, YFSETQ. Trimming took off 5 bases at V and 2 bases at J, with 13 bases between the two ends. The CDR3 loop is CASRPAWLNYGYTF. CDR3 sequence (DNA): TGCGCCAGCAGGCCAGCTTGGCTGAACTATGGCTACACCTTC.

The chain couples TRBV4-1 to TRBJ2-7, with a possible D match to TRBD2 (5 bases). V dropped 1 base and J dropped 1 base, with 11 bases sitting between them. There are 15 residues in the CDR3. Per germline, CDR1 MGHRA and CDR2 YSYEKL. DNA of the CDR3: TGCGCCAGCAGCCAAGTTCCAGAGGGATCCTACGAGCAGTACTTC. As protein: CASSQVPEGSYEQYF.

This rearrangement joins TRBV3-1 (or the pseudogene TRBV3-2) to TRBJ1-3, with D hard to call. The CDR3 totals 13 residues. Trimming left V 0 bases short and J 4 bases short, with 4 bases between. CDR1 is LGHDT and CDR2 is YNNKEL in the germline V gene (reference sequence). The CDR3 DNA follows: TGTGCCAGCAGCCAAGATCGGGGAAACACCATATATTTT. Protein product: CASSQDRGNTIYF.

This clone was observed a single time. The J gene is TRBJ1-1, the V gene TRBV30; 10 bases agree with TRBD1. The CDR3 runs 12 residues. From germline, CDR1 is GTSNPN and CDR2 SVGIG (reference sequence). J was trimmed by 5 bases and V by 7 bases; bases with no gene match: 4. The CDR3 loop reads CAYDRGQTEAFF. The CDR3 DNA reads TGTGCCTATGACAGGGGGCAGACTGAAGCTTTCTTT.

V is TRBV28 and J is TRBJ1-3; unclear D gene. The CDR3 extends over 14 amino acids. CDR1 MDHEN and CDR2 SYDVKM come from the germline V gene. Trimming removed 7 bases at V and 7 bases at J, with 17 bases between. The CDR3 reads CASTLGRVRNTIYF. The DNA of the CDR3 is TGTGCCAGCACCCTTGGGAGGGTAAGGAACACCATATATTTT.

This clone appeared a single time. J is TRBJ1-1 and V is TRBV5-1; D possibly corresponds to TRBD1 (5 bases). The CDR3 extends over 13 amino acids. Germline values: CDR1 SGHRS, CDR2 YFSETQ. V lost 0 bases and J 4 bases, leaving 7 bases between the germline ends. The CDR3, as DNA: TGCGCCAGCAGCTTGGAGGGGCTCACTGAAGCTTTCTTT. Translation: CASSLEGLTEAFF.

This sequence joins TRBV24-1 and TRBJ1-5, with TRBD1 identical over 9 bases. With V trimmed by 3 bases and J by 4 bases, 6 bases remained unmatched. CDR1 is KGHDR, CDR2 SFDVKD, per germline. CDR3 length: 16 amino acids. CDR3 amino acids: CATSDGGQGGNQPQHF. The CDR3 coding sequence is TGTGCCACCAGTGATGGGGGACAGGGAGGGAATCAGCCCCAGCATTTT.

The rearrangement joins TRBV10-3 to TRBJ1-1, with TRBD1 matching over 8 bases. This CDR3 comprises 15 residues. The germline CDR1 and CDR2 sequences are ENHRY and SYGVKD. Trimming cost V 7 bases and J 5 bases; bases outside gene matches: 12. CDR3 region: CAIKRQGSGRTEAFF. CDR3 coding DNA: TGTGCCATCAAGCGACAGGGGTCGGGACGAACTGAAGCTTTCTTT.

J is TRBJ1-4 and V is TRBV3-1 (or the pseudogene TRBV3-2); no firm D call. Per the germline V gene, CDR1 is LGHDT and CDR2 is YNNKEL (reference sequence). There are 12 residues in the CDR3. Trimming shortened V by 0 bases and J by 7 bases, and 3 bases separated the two germline ends. The CDR3 protein is CASSQDTEKLFF. The CDR3 DNA reads as TGTGCCAGCAGCCAAGACACTGAAAAACTGTTTTTT.

The chain employs TRBV28 and TRBJ2-7; D not resolved. Germline V lookup: CDR1 MDHEN, CDR2 SYDVKM. Between the trimmed V and J ends, which lost 6 bases and 2 bases, there was a span of 8 bases. The CDR3 runs to 12 residues. CDR3 DNA: TGTGCCAGCAGCCAAACAGCCTACGAGCAGTACTTC. Protein product: CASSQTAYEQYF.

The rearrangement uses TRBV29-1 and TRBJ2-3, with TRBD2 matching 7 bases. Trimming cost V 1 base and J 4 bases; bases outside gene matches: 11. In germline, CDR1 is SQVTM, CDR2 ANQGSEA. The CDR3 is 16 residues long. This CDR3 is CSVEGDVGGSSDTQYF. Here the CDR3 DNA reads TGCAGCGTTGAAGGGGACGTCGGGGGGTCCTCAGATACGCAGTATTTT.

The V gene is TRBV5-6, the J gene TRBJ2-7; D may be TRBD2 (5 bases). The V end was cut by 4 bases, the J end by 2 bases, with 22 bases between. Germline values: CDR1 SGHDT, CDR2 YYEEEE. This CDR3 has 17 residues. The CDR3 DNA sequence: TGTGCCAGCAGCAATGAGAATAGATTTAGACTAACCTACGAGCAGTACTTC. It yields the protein CASSNENRFRLTYEQYF.

This clone turned up a few times. This rearrangement joins TRBV6-1 to TRBJ1-6, with unresolved D. CDR3 length: 16 amino acids. With 0 bases removed from V and 4 bases from J, the gap between germline ends came to 10 bases. The germline gives CDR1 MNHNS, CDR2 SASEGT. CDR3 sequence reads: CASSEAGSRYNSPLHF. As DNA, the CDR3 is TGTGCCAGCAGTGAAGCCGGGTCTCGTTATAATTCACCCCTCCACTTT.

The chain recombines TRBV7-3 with TRBJ2-3; perhaps TRBD2 as D (7 bases). Per the germline V gene, CDR1 is SGHTA and CDR2 is FQGTGA. The CDR3 extends over 13 amino acids. V dropped 5 bases and J dropped 6 bases, with 12 bases sitting between them. CDR3 sequence: CASSPGGRDTQYF. The CDR3 bases are TGTGCCAGCAGCCCCGGGGGGCGTGATACGCAGTATTTT.

V and J are TRBV7-9 and TRBJ1-5; weak D call: TRBD1 (6 bases). Looked up from germline, CDR1 is SEHNR and CDR2 is FQNEAQ (reference sequence). The CDR3 totals 13 residues. The V gene lost 5 bases and the J gene lost 7 bases, with 12 bases spanning the gap. The CDR3 is CASSQSGAQPQHF. For the CDR3, the DNA is TGTGCCAGCAGCCAATCGGGGGCGCAGCCCCAGCATTTT.

This clone was observed a handful of times. This sequence joins TRBV7-6 and TRBJ2-7; the match to TRBD2 covers 10 bases. The length of the CDR3 is 14 residues. Germline loops: CDR1 SGHVS, CDR2 FNYEAQ. J gave up 1 base and V 4 bases, and 1 base lay outside the gene matches. CDR3 protein: CASSSSGRSYEQYF. DNA for the CDR3: TGTGCCAGCAGCTCTAGCGGGAGATCCTACGAGCAGTACTTC.

The chain carries TRBV2 and TRBJ2-3; possibly TRBD2 for D (5 bases). Germline CDR1 SNHLY, CDR2 FYNNEI. Trimming left V 4 bases short and J 6 bases short, with 11 bases between. This CDR3 has 13 amino acids. CDR3 in DNA: TGTGCCAGCAGTGGTGGACTCCCCGATACGCAGTATTTT. Translated, it gives CASSGGLPDTQYF.

The chain links TRBV9 to TRBJ1-1; 8 nucleotides line up with TRBD1. This CDR3 is 16 amino acids long. Unmatched junction bases numbered 10, after V lost 2 bases and J lost 4 bases. The germline CDR1 and CDR2 sequences are SGDLS and YYNGEE. The CDR3: CASSVQAGGFGTEAFF. Written as DNA, the CDR3 is TGTGCCAGCAGCGTGCAAGCAGGGGGCTTTGGCACTGAAGCTTTCTTT.

The V and J genes are TRBV5-1 and TRBJ1-2; D remains unclear. The germline V gene encodes CDR1 SGHRS and CDR2 YFSETQ. Trimming cost V 3 bases and J 2 bases, with 5 bases left between them. The CDR3 runs to 12 residues. The CDR3 region is CASSSDNYGYTF. The CDR3, as DNA: TGCGCCAGCAGCTCCGACAACTATGGCTACACCTTC.

This chain uses TRBV7-2 with TRBJ1-1, with 9 bases lining up with TRBD1. There are 14 residues in the CDR3. The J segment lost 2 bases and the V segment lost 5 bases, leaving 3 bases of the junction unmatched. The germline CDR1 and CDR2 sequences are SGHTA and FQGNSA. DNA for the CDR3: TGTGCCAGCAGCCCGGGACAGGGAAACACTGAAGCTTTCTTT. Translated, it gives CASSPGQGNTEAFF.

V and J are TRBV5-1 and TRBJ1-1; D may be TRBD1 (5 bases). Germline assignment: CDR1 SGHRS and CDR2 YFSETQ. The germline V and J ends were trimmed by 2 bases and 6 bases, with 11 bases remaining between them. This CDR3 has 13 residues. This chain's CDR3 is CASSFQGSSEAFF. The CDR3 nucleotides read TGCGCCAGCAGCTTCCAGGGATCGTCTGAAGCTTTCTTT.

The rearrangement joins TRBV10-3 to TRBJ2-3; TRBD1 is a possible D gene (6 bases). Germline V gene sequence: CDR1 ENHRY, CDR2 SYGVKD. Trimming took 3 bases from V and 1 from J, leaving 11 bases between them. The CDR3 contains 15 residues. CDR3 sequence: CAISDQGGGTDTQYF. DNA of the CDR3: TGTGCCATCAGTGATCAAGGGGGAGGCACAGATACGCAGTATTTT.

V usage is TRBV3-1 (or the pseudogene TRBV3-2) and J usage is TRBJ2-1, with no clear D. Trimming took 2 bases from V and 9 from J, leaving 11 bases between them. This CDR3 comprises 13 residues. Germline CDR1 and CDR2: LGHDT and YNNKEL (reference sequence). CDR3 in amino acids: CASSQILGGEQFF. The CDR3 DNA reads as TGTGCCAGCAGCCAAATTCTAGGTGGTGAGCAGTTCTTC.

This chain links TRBV14 with TRBJ1-1; D gene uncertain. From germline, CDR1 is SGHDN and CDR2 FVKESK. CDR3 size: 14 residues. Trimming took off 4 bases at V and 4 bases at J, with 13 bases between the two ends. The CDR3 loop reads CASSPGSRSTEAFF. CDR3 coding DNA: TGTGCCAGCAGCCCCGGATCTCGTTCCACTGAAGCTTTCTTT.

V and J are TRBV27 and TRBJ2-4; perhaps TRBD2 as D (6 bases). CDR1 is MNHEY, CDR2 SMNVEV, per germline (reference sequence). The V and J ends lost 8 bases and 8 bases respectively, with 16 bases between them. The CDR3 totals 13 residues. The CDR3 bases are TGTGCCAGCTACAACAAACCGGGGGACATTCAGTACTTC. Protein sequence: CASYNKPGDIQYF.

The rearrangement links TRBV19 to TRBJ1-1, with 7 positions matching TRBD1. The CDR3 has 13 residues. CDR1 and CDR2 (germline): LNHDA, SQIVND (reference sequence). V was pared by 7 bases and J by 2 bases, with 4 bases of the junction left unmatched. The CDR3 protein is CASNGGGNTEAFF. CDR3 sequence (DNA): TGTGCCAGTAACGGAGGGGGCAACACTGAAGCTTTCTTT.